The 3 T cell receptor beta chains given below trace back to one sample, sequenced in a study of cytomegalovirus exposure and HLA in healthy donors. The primer mix had 60 Vbeta and 13 Jbeta primers. TCRdb's table, derived via immunoSEQ multiplex PCR, lists solely in-frame clones and lacks some. Of about 59,000 clones listed, about four fifths are singletons. Sequencing input: PBMCs. Receptor source: a woman between 35 and 50 years old in good health and CMV-seronegative.

The rearrangement links TRBV4-1 to TRBJ1-5, with 9 bases that match TRBD1. Germline lookup yields CDR1 MGHRA and CDR2 YSYEKL. J was trimmed by 7 bases and V by 4 bases; bases with no gene match: 8. This CDR3 contains 15 residues. DNA of the CDR3: TGCGCCAGCAGCCTCAATAGACAGGGGGGGCAGCCCCAGCATTTT. This encodes CASSLNRQGGQPQHF.

This chain joins TRBV10-3 and TRBJ2-5, with 9 positions matching TRBD2. This CDR3 region has 13 residues. CDR1 and CDR2 from the germline V gene are ENHRY and SYGVKD. V was pared by 8 bases and J by 5 bases, with 6 bases of the junction left unmatched. The CDR3 DNA reads TGTGCCATCGCGGGAGGGCCCGGGGAGACCCAGTACTTC. Translated, it gives CAIAGGPGETQYF.

This clone was observed a handful of times. The chain couples TRBV6-5 to TRBJ2-7; 9 nucleotides match TRBD2. With 2 bases clipped from V and 2 bases from J, the junction kept 4 bases outside the gene matches. CDR1 is MNHEY and CDR2 is SVGAGI in the germline V gene. The CDR3 runs to 15 residues. The CDR3 DNA reads as TGTGCCAGCAGTTACACGACTAGCGGCGCCTACGAGCAGTACTTC. Translating it yields CASSYTTSGAYEQYF.